Sequencing of this TCR beta chain was carried out in a study of cytomegalovirus exposure and HLA in healthy donors. CDR3 size: 14 residues. V dropped 6 bases and J dropped 1 base, with 12 bases sitting between them. The germline gives CDR1 KGHSH, CDR2 LQKENI. The study ran its PCR with 60 Vbeta and 13 Jbeta primers. TCRdb's copy holds only in-frame clones and misses some; the assay was immunoSEQ multiplex PCR. The sample shows roughly 99,000 clones, around 67% of them seen only once. V gene TRBV18 combines with J gene TRBJ1-1, with a tentative D call TRBD1 (5 bases). Sequencing input: PBMCs. The sequence came from a woman aged 35 to 49 in good health and CMV-seropositive. The DNA for the CDR3 is TGTGCCAGCTCCGCAGGGTTAGGGAACACTGAAGCTTTCTTT. Translated, it gives CASSAGLGNTEAFF.